One and the same sample provided the 19 T cell receptor beta chains below, sequenced in a study of CD8+ T cells in alopecia areata. A sort of pooled cutaneous lymph node cells used CD4, CD8alpha, NKG2D, NKG2ACE and other stains. As the sequencing template, cDNA was produced by extracting RNA and reverse transcribing it. Only in-frame clones appear in the TCRdb table, and some are missing; sequencing was by immunoSEQ multiplex PCR. Listed for the sample are 290,000 or so clones, none seen a single time. The sequenced material came from CD4+ T cells sorted from a lymph node. Receptor source: a C3H/HeJ mouse with alopecia areata. The mouse line has the MHC haplotype H2-k.

This clone was seen more than once but under ten times. Genes and germline come from the mouse. The read gets to within 3 residues of the CDR3 end, and the germline J gene fills in the rest. The gene calls are TRBV5 and TRBJ1-6; a possible D gene is TRBD1 (6 bases). TRBJ1-6 has ORF status, its function being uncertain. Trimming took 1 base from V and 5 from J, leaving 9 bases between them. This CDR3 has 15 amino acids. Germline V gene sequence: CDR1 LGHNA, CDR2 YNLKQL (reference sequence). CDR3 in amino acids: CASSQAGVDNSPLYF. CDR3 DNA (partial): TGTGCCAGCAGCCAAGCAGGGGTAGATAATTCGCCC.

This clone has more than one count but fewer than ten. Mouse names are used for the genes. The read stops 4 residues short of the end of the CDR3; the missing end is completed from the germline J gene. Other DNA sequences from this sample encode an identical CDR3 as well. This rearrangement joins TRBV5 to TRBJ2-1, with TRBD2 matching 9 bases. The trim removed 1 base at V and 4 bases at J, leaving 2 bases unmatched. The CDR3 has 15 amino acids. From germline, CDR1 is LGHNA and CDR2 YNLKQL (reference sequence). Here the CDR3 reads CASSQAGGGYAEQFF. The sequenced CDR3 bases are TGTGCCAGCAGCCAAGCTGGGGGGGGGTATGCT.

There are a few counts of this clone. Gene names follow the mouse nomenclature. The DNA read from the CDR3 is TGTGCCACTGACTATGCT. It translates to CATDYA. The full CDR3 is CATDYAEQFF. The chain is built from TRBV13-2 and TRBJ2-1; D ambiguous. The read falls 4 residues short of the CDR3 end, and the missing part is taken from the germline J gene. The CDR3 is 10 amino acids. Germline CDR1 and CDR2: NNHNN and SYGAGS (reference sequence). V was cut by 9 bases and J by 2 bases, with 3 bases left in between.

In its sample, this clone was seen a few times. Gene and germline names: mouse. Distinct nucleotide sequences in the sample also encode this CDR3. CDR3 region: CASSRGNSPLYF. CDR3 DNA (partial): TGTGCCAGCAGTAGGGGTAATTCGCCC. The chain carries TRBV19 and TRBJ1-6, with D hard to call. The read falls 3 residues short of the CDR3 end, and the missing part is taken from the germline J gene. TRBJ1-6 is known as an ORF, though its function is uncertain. CDR1 is FNHDT, CDR2 SITEND, per germline (reference sequence). CDR3 length: 12 residues. Between the trimmed V and J ends, which lost 3 bases and 6 bases, there was a span of 4 bases.

This clone was detected only a few times. Gene names denote mouse genes. CDR3 bases read: TGTGCCAGCAGTGATCAGTATAACTATGCT. Translating it yields CASSDQYNYA. The entire CDR3 protein reads CASSDQYNYAEQFF. The chain has TRBV13-1 and TRBJ2-1; no clear D. Read coverage stops 4 residues before the CDR3 terminus; the germline J gene supplies the remainder. The CDR3 is made up of 14 amino acids. V gave up 1 base and J gave up 0 bases, with 5 bases separating them. In germline, CDR1 is NSHNY, CDR2 SYGAGN.

As for this clone: Mouse names are used for the genes. Read coverage stops 4 residues before the CDR3 terminus; the germline J gene supplies the remainder. The chain employs TRBV13-3 and TRBJ2-3; D may be TRBD1 (6 bases). CDR3 length equals 15 residues. V was cut by 3 bases and J by 0 bases, with 11 bases left in between. The germline V gene has CDR1 NNHDY and CDR2 SYVADS. This CDR3 reads CASSVWDNSAETLYF. CDR3 bases read: TGTGCCAGCAGTGTTTGGGACAATAGTGCAGAA.

About this clone: Genes here carry mouse names. With the read ending 4 residues before the CDR3 end, the germline J gene is used to fill in that end. This chain links TRBV13-3 with TRBJ1-2; 8 bases are a match to TRBD1. The V segment lost 5 bases and the J segment 0 bases; nucleotides outside the gene matches: 6. The CDR3 contains 15 residues. The germline V gene encodes CDR1 NNHDY and CDR2 SYVADS. The CDR3 DNA, read in part, is TGTGCCAGCAGCCCTGACAGGGGTCCAAACTCC. Amino acid sequence: CASSPDRGPNS. The complete CDR3 reads CASSPDRGPNSDYTF.

This clone has a handful of counts. The gene names here belong to mouse. The missing CDR3 end, 4 residues past where the read stops, is filled in from the germline J gene. The chain recombines TRBV13-1 with TRBJ2-3; 8 nucleotides agree with TRBD2. CDR3 length: 16 residues. The junction had 9 bases not matched to a gene; V was cut back by 3 bases and J by 3 bases. CDR1 and CDR2 from the germline V gene are NSHNY and SYGAGN. The CDR3 is CASSGLGGGRAETLYF. The CDR3 DNA, read in part, is TGTGCCAGCAGTGGGCTGGGGGGAGGTAGGGCAGAA.

This clone has only a few counts. Gene names follow the mouse nomenclature. The DNA ends 4 residues before the CDR3 does, and the rest of the CDR3 is filled in from the germline J gene. V is TRBV13-2 and J is TRBJ2-1; 14 bases are shared with TRBD2. The trim removed 4 bases at V and 3 bases at J, leaving 3 bases unmatched. The V gene's germline CDR1 is NNHNN and CDR2 SYGAGS (reference sequence). CDR3 size: 16 residues. The chain's CDR3 is CASGWDWGGPYAEQFF. The DNA read from the CDR3 is TGTGCCAGCGGTTGGGACTGGGGGGGCCCCTATGCT.

Turning to this clone: Genes and germline come from the mouse. Read data end 4 residues before the CDR3 end; the end is taken from the germline J gene. This chain uses TRBV31 with TRBJ2-3; the D gene is possibly TRBD2 (5 bases). CDR3 length equals 14 residues. Trimming took 3 bases from V and 0 from J, leaving 10 bases between them. Germline V lookup: CDR1 GKSSPN, CDR2 SITVG. The covered CDR3 bases are TGTGCCTGGAGCGGACTTTTTAGTGCAGAA. Translation gives CAWSGLFSAE. The complete CDR3 protein is CAWSGLFSAETLYF.

The sample holds a few counts of this clone. Gene names and germline match the mouse. The read ends 4 residues shy of where the CDR3 ends; the end is completed using the germline J gene. Distinct nucleotide sequences in the sample also encode this CDR3. The chain carries TRBV19 and TRBJ2-7; weak D call: TRBD1 (5 bases). Trimming took 5 bases from V and 1 from J, leaving 7 bases between them. Looked up from germline, CDR1 is FNHDT and CDR2 is SITEND (reference sequence). CDR3 length: 12 residues. The covered CDR3 bases are TGTGCCAGCAGCAGACAGTCCTAT. It translates to CASSRQSY. The entire CDR3 reads CASSRQSYEQYF.

This clone has a handful of counts. Each gene name is a mouse one. The read terminates 3 residues before the CDR3 end, so the remaining end is supplied by the germline J gene. The chain joins TRBV19 to TRBJ1-6, with 9 nucleotides matching TRBD1. TRBJ1-6 is flagged as an ORF with uncertain function. The V and J ends lost 4 bases and 10 bases, in that order; junction bases with no gene match: 6. The CDR3 has 14 residues. CDR1 is FNHDT and CDR2 is SITEND in the germline V gene (reference sequence). CDR3 sequence: CASSLGQGGSPLYF. The part of the CDR3 DNA that was read is TGTGCCAGCAGTTTGGGACAGGGAGGATCGCCC.

This clone turned up a few times. Gene labels here are mouse ones. The CDR3 extends 4 residues past the end of the read, so its final part is completed from the germline J gene. The same CDR3 arises from other DNA sequences in this sample as well. The genes are TRBV5 and TRBJ2-5; a weak D match, TRBD2 (6 bases). Germline CDR1 reads LGHNA; CDR2 reads YNLKQL (reference sequence). This CDR3 contains 14 residues. The chain's CDR3 is CASSQEHWEDTQYF. CDR3 DNA (partial): TGTGCCAGCAGCCAAGAGCACTGGGAAGAC.

This clone was counted a few times. The gene symbols are mouse symbols. The read ends 4 residues shy of where the CDR3 ends; the end is completed using the germline J gene. In the same sample, other DNA sequences code for this CDR3. This chain joins TRBV5 and TRBJ2-1; 9 bases fit TRBD2. This CDR3 contains 16 residues. Germline values: CDR1 LGHNA, CDR2 YNLKQL (reference sequence). V was pared by 4 bases and J by 0 bases, with 4 bases of the junction left unmatched. Incomplete CDR3 DNA: TGTGCCAGCAGCCCGGGACTGGGCTATAACTATGCT. This translates into CASSPGLGYNYA. Given in full, the CDR3 is CASSPGLGYNYAEQFF.

A note on this clone: The gene names given are mouse names. The read is 4 residues too short to cover the CDR3 end, so that end is filled in from the germline J gene. The chain has TRBV13-1 and TRBJ2-1, with D tentatively TRBD1 (6 bases). CDR1 and CDR2 from the germline V gene are NSHNY and SYGAGN. CDR3 length: 13 residues. The CDR3 protein is CASSESGVAEQFF. Incomplete CDR3 DNA: TGTGCCAGCAGTGAGTCAGGGGTGGCT.

This clone was recorded a few times. Gene and germline names: mouse. The observed sequence ends 4 residues before the CDR3 terminus, with the missing tail filled in from the germline J gene. The rearrangement uses TRBV13-2 and TRBJ1-2; 7 positions match TRBD1. Losses at the gene ends were 0 bases for V and 3 bases for J; bases not matched to a gene: 5. Germline CDR1 NNHNN, CDR2 SYGAGS (reference sequence). The CDR3 totals 15 residues. CDR3 in amino acids: CASGDGGGADSDYTF. The CDR3 DNA, read in part, is TGTGCCAGCGGTGATGGAGGGGGCGCAGACTCC.

This clone has a handful of counts. Germline and genes: mouse. The read finishes 4 residues shy of the CDR3 end, and the germline J gene is used to complete it. The chain couples TRBV14 to TRBJ2-7, with D maybe TRBD2 (6 bases). Trimming shortened V by 1 base and J by 1 base, and 9 bases separated the two germline ends. Germline V gives CDR1 SGHDT, CDR2 FRDEAV. CDR3 length equals 14 residues. The sequenced CDR3 bases are TGTGCCAGCAGTTTCGGGGGGAGGTCCTAT. The encoded protein is CASSFGGRSY. The entire CDR3 is CASSFGGRSYEQYF.

This clone has a handful of counts. Each gene name is a mouse one. The read terminates 4 residues before the CDR3 end, so the remaining end is supplied by the germline J gene. The J gene is TRBJ2-5, the V gene TRBV19; possibly TRBD2 for D (6 bases). V gave up 5 bases and J gave up 0 bases, with 10 bases separating them. Per the germline V gene, CDR1 is FNHDT and CDR2 is SITEND (reference sequence). This CDR3 is built from 14 residues. The CDR3 spells CASRHWDNQDTQYF. The DNA read from the CDR3 is TGTGCCAGCAGACACTGGGATAACCAAGAC.

Comment on this clone: Gene names and germline refer to mouse. The CDR3 end is not reached by the read, which stops 4 residues before it; the germline J gene fills it in. V and J are TRBV5 and TRBJ2-3; weak D call: TRBD1 (5 bases). Germline CDR1 is LGHNA and CDR2 is YNLKQL (reference sequence). The CDR3 spans 13 residues. V lost 5 bases, J lost 0 bases, and 6 bases lay in between. The CDR3 here is CASSEGSAETLYF. The CDR3 DNA, read in part, is TGTGCCAGCAGCGAGGGGAGTGCAGAA.